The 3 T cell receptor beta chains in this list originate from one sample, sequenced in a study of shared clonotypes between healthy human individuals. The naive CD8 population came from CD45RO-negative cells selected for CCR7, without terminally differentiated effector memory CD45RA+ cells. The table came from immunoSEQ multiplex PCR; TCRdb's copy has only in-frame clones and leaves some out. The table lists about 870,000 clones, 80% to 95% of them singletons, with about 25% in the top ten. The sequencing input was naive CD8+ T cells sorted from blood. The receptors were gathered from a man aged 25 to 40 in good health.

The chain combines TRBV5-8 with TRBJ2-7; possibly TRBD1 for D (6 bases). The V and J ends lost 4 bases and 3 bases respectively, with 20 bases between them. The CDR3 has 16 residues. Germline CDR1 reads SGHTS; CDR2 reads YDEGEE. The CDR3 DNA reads TGTGCCAGCAGCCCTGAACAGGGCCCAGGCATCTACGAGCAGTACTTC. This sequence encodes CASSPEQGPGIYEQYF. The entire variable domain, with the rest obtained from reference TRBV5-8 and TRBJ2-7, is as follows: EAGVTQSPTHLIKTRGQQATLRCSPISGHTSVYWYQQALGLGLQFLLWYDEGEERNRGNFPPRFSGRQFPNYSSELNVNALELEDSALYLCASSPEQGPGIYEQYFGPGTRLTVT.

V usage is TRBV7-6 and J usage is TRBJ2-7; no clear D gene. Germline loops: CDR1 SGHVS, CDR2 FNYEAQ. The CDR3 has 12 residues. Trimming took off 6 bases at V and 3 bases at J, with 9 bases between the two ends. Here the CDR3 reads CASRSVDYEQYF. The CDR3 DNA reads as TGTGCCAGCAGGAGCGTAGACTACGAGCAGTACTTC.

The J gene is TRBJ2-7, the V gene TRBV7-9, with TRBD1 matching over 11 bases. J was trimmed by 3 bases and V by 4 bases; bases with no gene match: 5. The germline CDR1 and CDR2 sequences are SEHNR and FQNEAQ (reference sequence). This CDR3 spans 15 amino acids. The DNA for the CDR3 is TGTGCCAGCAGCTGGGACAGGGGGACTAGCTACGAGCAGTACTTC. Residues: CASSWDRGTSYEQYF.